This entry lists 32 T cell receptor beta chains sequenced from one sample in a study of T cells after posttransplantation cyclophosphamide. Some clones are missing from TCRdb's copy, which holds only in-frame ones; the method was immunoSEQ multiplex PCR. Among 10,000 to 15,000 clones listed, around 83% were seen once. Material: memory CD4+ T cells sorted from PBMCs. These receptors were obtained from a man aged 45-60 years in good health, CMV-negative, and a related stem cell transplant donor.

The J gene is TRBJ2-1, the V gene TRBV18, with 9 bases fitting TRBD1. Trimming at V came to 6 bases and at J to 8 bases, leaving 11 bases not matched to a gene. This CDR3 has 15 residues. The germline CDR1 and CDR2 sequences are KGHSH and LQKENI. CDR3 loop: CASSPGQGQRDEQFF. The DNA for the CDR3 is TGTGCCAGCTCCCCGGGACAGGGCCAGCGGGATGAGCAGTTCTTC. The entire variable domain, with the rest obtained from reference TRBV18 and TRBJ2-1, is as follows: NAGVMQNPRHLVRRRGQEARLRCSPMKGHSHVYWYRQLPEEGLKFMVYLQKENIIDESGMPKERFSAEFPKEGPSILRIQQVVRGDSAAYFCASSPGQGQRDEQFFGPGTRLTVL.

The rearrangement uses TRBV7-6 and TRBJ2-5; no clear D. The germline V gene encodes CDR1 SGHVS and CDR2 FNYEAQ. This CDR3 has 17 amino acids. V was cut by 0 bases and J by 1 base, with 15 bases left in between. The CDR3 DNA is TGTGCCAGCAGCTTAGCTGTCCCTAGTAGTCTCCAAGAGACCCAGTACTTC. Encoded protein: CASSLAVPSSLQETQYF.

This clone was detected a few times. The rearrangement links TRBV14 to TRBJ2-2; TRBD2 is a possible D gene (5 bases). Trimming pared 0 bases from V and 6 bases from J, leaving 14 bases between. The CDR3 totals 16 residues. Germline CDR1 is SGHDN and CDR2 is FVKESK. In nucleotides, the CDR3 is TGTGCCAGCAGCCAAGATTACCGGAGGAGCTCCGGGGAGCTGTTTTTT. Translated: CASSQDYRRSSGELFF.

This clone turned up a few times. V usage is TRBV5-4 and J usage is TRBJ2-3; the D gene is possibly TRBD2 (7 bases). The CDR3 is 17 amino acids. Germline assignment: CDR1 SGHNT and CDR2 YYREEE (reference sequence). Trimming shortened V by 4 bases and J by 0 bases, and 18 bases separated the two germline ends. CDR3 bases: TGTGCCAGCAGCCGGGGAGGGGGTAAACGGAGCACAGATACGCAGTATTTT. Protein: CASSRGGGKRSTDTQYF.

CDR3 sequence reads: CASSPAGRTGHEQYF. The CDR3 DNA follows: TGCGCCAGCAGCCCTGCCGGCCGGACAGGGCACGAGCAGTACTTC. This rearrangement joins TRBV4-1 to TRBJ2-7, with 8 bases fitting TRBD1. The V segment lost 4 bases and the J segment 5 bases; nucleotides outside the gene matches: 10. This CDR3 comprises 15 residues. Germline CDR1 MGHRA, CDR2 YSYEKL.

CDR3 nucleotides: TGCGCCAGCTCCCTCGAATTGCGGGGCGCGGGCGCAGATACGCAGTATTTT. This sequence encodes CASSLELRGAGADTQYF. The V call is TRBV5-1, the J call TRBJ2-3; D is possibly TRBD2 (6 bases). CDR3 length: 17 amino acids. Germline values: CDR1 SGHRS, CDR2 YFSETQ. Trimming removed 7 bases at V and 4 bases at J, with 25 bases between. Together with reference TRBV5-1 and TRBJ2-3, the CDR3 gives the full variable domain: KAGVTQTPRYLIKTRGQQVTLSCSPISGHRSVSWYQQTPGQGLQFLFEYFSETQRNKGNFPGRFSGRQFSNSRSEMNVSTLELGDSALYLCASSLELRGAGADTQYFGPGTRLTVL.

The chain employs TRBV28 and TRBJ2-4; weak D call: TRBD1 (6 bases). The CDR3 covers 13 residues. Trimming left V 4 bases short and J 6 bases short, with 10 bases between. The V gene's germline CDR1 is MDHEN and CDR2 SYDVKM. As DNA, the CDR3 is TGTGCCAGCAGTTCCACCAGGGGAAACATTCAGTACTTC. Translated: CASSSTRGNIQYF.

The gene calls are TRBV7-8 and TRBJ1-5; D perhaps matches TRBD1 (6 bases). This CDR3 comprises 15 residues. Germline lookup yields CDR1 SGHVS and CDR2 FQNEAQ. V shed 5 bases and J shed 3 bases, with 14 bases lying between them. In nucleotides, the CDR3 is TGTGCCAGCAGCCAGGGGCGGACCACCAATCAGCCCCAGCATTTT. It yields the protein CASSQGRTTNQPQHF.

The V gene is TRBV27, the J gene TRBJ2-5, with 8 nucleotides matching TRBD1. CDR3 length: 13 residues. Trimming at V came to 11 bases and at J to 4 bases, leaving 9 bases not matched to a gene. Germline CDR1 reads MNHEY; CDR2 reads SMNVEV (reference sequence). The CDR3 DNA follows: TGTGCCCCCTCCGCCAGGGGGCGAGAGACCCAGTACTTC. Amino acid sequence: CAPSARGRETQYF.

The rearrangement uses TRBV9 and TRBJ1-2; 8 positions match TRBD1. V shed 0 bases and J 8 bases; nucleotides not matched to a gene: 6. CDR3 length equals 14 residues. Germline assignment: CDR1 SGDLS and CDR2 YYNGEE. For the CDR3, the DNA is TGTGCCAGCAGCGTAGGGAGACAGGGGCAGGGCTACACCTTC. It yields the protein CASSVGRQGQGYTF.

CDR3 sequence reads: CASSVGAGTGETQYF. DNA of the CDR3: TGTGCCAGCAGTGTTGGGGCCGGAACTGGGGAGACCCAGTACTTC. The chain carries TRBV2 and TRBJ2-5, with TRBD1 as a possible D gene (5 bases). The length of the CDR3 is 15 residues. From germline, CDR1 is SNHLY and CDR2 FYNNEI. V lost 4 bases and J 5 bases, leaving 17 bases between the germline ends.

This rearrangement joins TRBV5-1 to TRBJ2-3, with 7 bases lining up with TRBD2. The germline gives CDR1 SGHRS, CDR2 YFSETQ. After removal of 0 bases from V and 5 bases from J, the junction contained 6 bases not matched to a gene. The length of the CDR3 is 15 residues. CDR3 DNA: TGCGCCAGCAGCTTGGAACAGTGGGGGGGAGATACGCAGTATTTT. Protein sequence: CASSLEQWGGDTQYF.

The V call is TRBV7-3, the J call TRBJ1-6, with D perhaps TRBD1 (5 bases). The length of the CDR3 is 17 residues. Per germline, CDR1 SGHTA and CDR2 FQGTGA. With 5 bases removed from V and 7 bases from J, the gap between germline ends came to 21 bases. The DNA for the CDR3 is TGTGCCAGCAGCCCGCGTGGAGGGGCGACGCGGAATTCACCCCTCCACTTT. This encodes CASSPRGGATRNSPLHF.

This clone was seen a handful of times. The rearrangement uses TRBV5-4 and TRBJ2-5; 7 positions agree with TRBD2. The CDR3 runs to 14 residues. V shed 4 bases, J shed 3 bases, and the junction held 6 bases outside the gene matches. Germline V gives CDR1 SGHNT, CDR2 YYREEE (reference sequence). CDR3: CASSGGGLKETQYF. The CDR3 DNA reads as TGTGCCAGCAGCGGGGGGGGATTAAAAGAGACCCAGTACTTC.

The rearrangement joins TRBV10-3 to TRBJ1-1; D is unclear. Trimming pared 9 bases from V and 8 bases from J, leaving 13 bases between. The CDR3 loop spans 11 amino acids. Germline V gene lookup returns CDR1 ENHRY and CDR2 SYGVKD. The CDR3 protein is CAIQLGAEAFF. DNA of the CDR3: TGTGCCATTCAACTGGGAGCCGAAGCTTTCTTT.

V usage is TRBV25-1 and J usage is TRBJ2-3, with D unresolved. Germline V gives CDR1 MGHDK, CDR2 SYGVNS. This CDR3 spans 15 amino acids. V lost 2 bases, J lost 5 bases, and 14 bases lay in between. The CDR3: CASSETSSVLDTQYF. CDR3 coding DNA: TGTGCCAGCAGTGAAACCTCATCAGTTTTAGATACGCAGTATTTT.

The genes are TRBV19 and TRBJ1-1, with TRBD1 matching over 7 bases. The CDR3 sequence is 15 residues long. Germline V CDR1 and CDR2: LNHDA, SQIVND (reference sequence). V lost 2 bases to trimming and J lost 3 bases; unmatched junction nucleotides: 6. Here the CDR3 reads CASSILDRLHTEAFF. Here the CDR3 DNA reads TGTGCCAGTAGTATACTGGACAGGTTACACACTGAAGCTTTCTTT.

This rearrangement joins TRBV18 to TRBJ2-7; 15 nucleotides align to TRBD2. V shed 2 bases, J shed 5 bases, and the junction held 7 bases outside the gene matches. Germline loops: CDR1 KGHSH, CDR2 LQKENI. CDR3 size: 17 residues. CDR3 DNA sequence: TGTGCCAGCTCACCAGGACTAGCGGGAGGGGATGGGAACGAGCAGTACTTC. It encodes CASSPGLAGGDGNEQYF.

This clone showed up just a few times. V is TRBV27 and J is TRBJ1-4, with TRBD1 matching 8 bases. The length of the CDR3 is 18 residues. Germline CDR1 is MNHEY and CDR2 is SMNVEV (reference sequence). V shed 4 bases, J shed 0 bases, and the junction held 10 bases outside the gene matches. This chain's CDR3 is CASSSLRRGLATNEKLFF. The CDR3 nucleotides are TGTGCCAGCAGTTCCCTCCGCAGGGGGCTTGCAACTAATGAAAAACTGTTTTTT. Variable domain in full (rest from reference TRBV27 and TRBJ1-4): EAQVTQNPRYLITVTGKKLTVTCSQNMNHEYMSWYRQDPGLGLRQIYYSMNVEVTDKGDVPEGYKVSRKEKRNFPLILESPSPNQTSLYFCASSSLRRGLATNEKLFFGSGTQLSVL.

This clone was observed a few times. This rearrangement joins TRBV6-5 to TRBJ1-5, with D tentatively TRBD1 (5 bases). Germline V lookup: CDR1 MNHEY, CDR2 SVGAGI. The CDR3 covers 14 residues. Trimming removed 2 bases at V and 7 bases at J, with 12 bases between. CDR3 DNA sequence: TGTGCCAGCAGTTACAGGGGTAATGGGCAGCCCCAGCATTTT. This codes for CASSYRGNGQPQHF.

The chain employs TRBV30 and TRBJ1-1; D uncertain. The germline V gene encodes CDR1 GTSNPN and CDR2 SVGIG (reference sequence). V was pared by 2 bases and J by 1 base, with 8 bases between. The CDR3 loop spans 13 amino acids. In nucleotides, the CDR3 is TGTGCCTGGAGTTGGAGGAGGAACACTGAAGCTTTCTTT. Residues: CAWSWRRNTEAFF.

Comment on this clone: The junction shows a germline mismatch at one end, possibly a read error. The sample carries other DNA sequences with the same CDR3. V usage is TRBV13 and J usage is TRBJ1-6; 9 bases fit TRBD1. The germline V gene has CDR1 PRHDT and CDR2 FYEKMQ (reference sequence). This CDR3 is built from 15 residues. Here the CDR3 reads CASSLSDRGNSPLHF. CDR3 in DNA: TGTGCCAGCAGCTTGTCGGACAGGGGAAATTCCCCCCTCCACTTT.

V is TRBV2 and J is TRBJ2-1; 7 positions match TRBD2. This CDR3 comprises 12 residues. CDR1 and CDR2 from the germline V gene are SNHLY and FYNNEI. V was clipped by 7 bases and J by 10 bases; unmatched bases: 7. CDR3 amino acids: CASTRGGPEQFF. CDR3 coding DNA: TGTGCCAGCACCCGCGGGGGTCCAGAGCAGTTCTTC.

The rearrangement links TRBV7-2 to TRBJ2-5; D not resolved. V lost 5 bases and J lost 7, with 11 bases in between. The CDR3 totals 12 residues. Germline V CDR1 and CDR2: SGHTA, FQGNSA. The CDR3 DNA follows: TGTGCCAGCAGCCACCCGGCAGGGACCCAGTACTTC. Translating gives CASSHPAGTQYF. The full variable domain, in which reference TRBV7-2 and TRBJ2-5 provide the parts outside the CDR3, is GAGVSQSPSNKVTEKGKDVELRCDPISGHTALYWYRQSLGQGLEFLIYFQGNSAPDKSGLPSDRFSAERTGGSVSTLTIQRTQQEDSAVYLCASSHPAGTQYFGPGTRLLVL.

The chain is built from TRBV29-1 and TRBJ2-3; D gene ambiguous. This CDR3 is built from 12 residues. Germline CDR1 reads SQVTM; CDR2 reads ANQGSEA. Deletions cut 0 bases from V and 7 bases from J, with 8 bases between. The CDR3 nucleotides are TGCAGCGTTGAAGACGACATCAATACGCAGTATTTT. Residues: CSVEDDINTQYF.

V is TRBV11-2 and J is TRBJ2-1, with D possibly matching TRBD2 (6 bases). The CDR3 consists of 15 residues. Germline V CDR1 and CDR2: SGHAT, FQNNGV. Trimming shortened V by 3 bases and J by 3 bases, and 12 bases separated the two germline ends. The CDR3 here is CASSLVGGFYNEQFF. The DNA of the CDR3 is TGTGCCAGCAGCTTGGTGGGGGGATTCTACAATGAGCAGTTCTTC.

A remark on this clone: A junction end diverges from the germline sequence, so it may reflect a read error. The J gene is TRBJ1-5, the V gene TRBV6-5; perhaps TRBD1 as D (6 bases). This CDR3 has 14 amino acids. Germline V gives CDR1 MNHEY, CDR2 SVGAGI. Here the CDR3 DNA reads TGTGCCAGCAGTCCCGGGACACTCAATCTGCCCCAGCATTTT. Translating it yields CASSPGTLNLPQHF.

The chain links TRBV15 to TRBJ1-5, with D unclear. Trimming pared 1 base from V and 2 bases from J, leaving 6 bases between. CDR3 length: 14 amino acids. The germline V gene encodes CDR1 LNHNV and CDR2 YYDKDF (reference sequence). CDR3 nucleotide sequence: TGTGCCACCAGCAGAGGCCGGGGCAATCAGCCCCAGCATTTT. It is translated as CATSRGRGNQPQHF.

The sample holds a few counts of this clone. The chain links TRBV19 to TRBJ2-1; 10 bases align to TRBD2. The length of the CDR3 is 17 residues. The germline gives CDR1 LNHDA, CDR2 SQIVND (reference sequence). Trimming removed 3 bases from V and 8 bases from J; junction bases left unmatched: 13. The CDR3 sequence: CASSISGAASGSHEQFF. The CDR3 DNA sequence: TGTGCCAGTAGTATCTCGGGAGCGGCTAGCGGGAGCCATGAGCAGTTCTTC.

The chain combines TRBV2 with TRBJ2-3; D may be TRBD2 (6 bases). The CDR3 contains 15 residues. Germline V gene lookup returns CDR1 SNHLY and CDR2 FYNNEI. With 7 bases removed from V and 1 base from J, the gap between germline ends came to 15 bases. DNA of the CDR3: TGTGCCAGCACCGAAAGGAGACTAGGCACAGATACGCAGTATTTT. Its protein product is CASTERRLGTDTQYF.

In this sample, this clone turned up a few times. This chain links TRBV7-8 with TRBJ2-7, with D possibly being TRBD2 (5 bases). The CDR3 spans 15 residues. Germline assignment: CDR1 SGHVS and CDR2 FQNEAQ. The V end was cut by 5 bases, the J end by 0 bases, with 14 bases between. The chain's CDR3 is CASSPSRTHSYEQYF. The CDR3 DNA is TGTGCCAGCAGCCCGAGCCGGACTCACTCCTACGAGCAGTACTTC.

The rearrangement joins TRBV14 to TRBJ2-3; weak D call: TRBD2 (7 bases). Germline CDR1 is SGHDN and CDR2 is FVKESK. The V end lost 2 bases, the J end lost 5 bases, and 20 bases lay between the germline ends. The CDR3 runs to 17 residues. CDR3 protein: CASSQLGGGPSQDTQYF. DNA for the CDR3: TGTGCCAGCAGCCAATTGGGCGGGGGCCCTTCACAAGATACGCAGTATTTT. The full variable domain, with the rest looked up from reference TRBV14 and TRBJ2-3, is EAGVTQFPSHSVIEKGQTVTLRCDPISGHDNLYWYRRVMGKEIKFLLHFVKESKQDESGMPNNRFLAERTGGTYSTLKVQPAELEDSGVYFCASSQLGGGPSQDTQYFGPGTRLTVL.